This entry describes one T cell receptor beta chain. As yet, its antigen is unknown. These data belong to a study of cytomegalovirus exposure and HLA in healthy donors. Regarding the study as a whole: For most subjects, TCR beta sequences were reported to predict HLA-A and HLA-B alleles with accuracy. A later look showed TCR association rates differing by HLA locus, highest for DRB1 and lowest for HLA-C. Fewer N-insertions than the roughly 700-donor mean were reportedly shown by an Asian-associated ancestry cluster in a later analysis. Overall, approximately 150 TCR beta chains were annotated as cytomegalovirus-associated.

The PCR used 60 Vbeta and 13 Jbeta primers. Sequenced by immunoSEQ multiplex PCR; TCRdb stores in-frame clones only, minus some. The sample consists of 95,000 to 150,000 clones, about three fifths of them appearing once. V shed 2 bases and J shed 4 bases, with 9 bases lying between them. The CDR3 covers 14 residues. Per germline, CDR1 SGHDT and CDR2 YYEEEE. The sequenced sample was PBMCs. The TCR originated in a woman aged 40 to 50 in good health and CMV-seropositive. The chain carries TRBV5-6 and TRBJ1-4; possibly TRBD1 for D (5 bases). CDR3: CASSFVGRNEKLFF. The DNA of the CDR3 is TGTGCCAGCAGCTTCGTGGGGCGTAATGAAAAACTGTTTTTT. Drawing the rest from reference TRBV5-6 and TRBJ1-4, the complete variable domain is DAGVTQSPTHLIKTRGQQVTLRCSPKSGHDTVSWYQQALGQGPQFIFQYYEEEERQRGNFPDRFSGHQFPNYSSELNVNALLLGDSALYLCASSFVGRNEKLFFGSGTQLSVL.